Shown below are 20 T cell receptor beta chains from a single sample sequenced in a study of early T cells in non-severe SARS-CoV-2 infection. MiXCR was run by TCRdb on the 5' RACE reads, yielding one entry per CDR3 protein. The sample lists approximately 77,000 distinct CDR3 sequences, 5% occurring once. Sequenced material: whole blood, taken at baseline. Receptors were obtained from an adult who was a healthcare worker with PCR-confirmed SARS-CoV-2 infection or an uninfected control (not recorded which).

In its sample, this clonotype was seen many times. The chain combines TRBV5-1 with TRBJ1-1; the match to TRBD1 covers 9 bases. The trim removed 4 bases at V and 6 bases at J, leaving 7 bases unmatched. The CDR3 has 14 residues. The germline CDR1 and CDR2 sequences are SGHRS and YFSETQ. The chain's CDR3 is CASSQIQGAPEAFF. The CDR3 bases are TGCGCCAGCAGCCAGATACAGGGGGCACCTGAAGCTTTCTTT.

The chain links TRBV19 to TRBJ1-5; 9 bases are a match to TRBD1. Germline loops: CDR1 LNHDA, CDR2 SQIVND (reference sequence). The V and J ends lost 7 bases and 0 bases, in that order; junction bases with no gene match: 7. The CDR3 is made up of 16 amino acids. DNA of the CDR3: TGTGCCAGTACAAGGGGACAGGGAAATAGCAATCAGCCCCAGCATTTT. Translated: CASTRGQGNSNQPQHF.

In this sample, this clonotype turned up a few times. The V and J genes are TRBV6-2 or TRBV6-3 and TRBJ2-1; D is undetermined. V was trimmed by 0 bases and J by 8 bases, leaving 8 bases between them. CDR1 and CDR2 (germline): MNHEY, SVGEGT. The CDR3 is made up of 13 amino acids. The CDR3 is CASSYSTPDEQFF. CDR3 coding DNA: TGTGCCAGCAGTTACTCGACCCCAGATGAGCAGTTCTTC.

There are many counts of this clonotype. This chain connects TRBV5-1 to TRBJ1-1, with D possibly TRBD1 on 6 matching bases. V lost 1 base to trimming and J lost 2 bases, with 9 bases between them. CDR1 is SGHRS and CDR2 is YFSETQ in the germline V gene. The CDR3 is made up of 14 amino acids. In nucleotides, the CDR3 is TGCGCCAGCAGCTTGAAGGGACATAACACTGAAGCTTTCTTT. Protein product: CASSLKGHNTEAFF.

This clonotype was recorded a few times. The chain joins TRBV2 to TRBJ2-5, with D possibly being TRBD1 or TRBD2 (5 bases each). Trimming left V 3 bases short and J 5 bases short, with 16 bases between. The germline V gene encodes CDR1 SNHLY and CDR2 FYNNEI. The CDR3 has 15 residues. DNA for the CDR3: TGTGCCAGCAGTGAGGGGCCGGGTGAGGGTGAGACCCAGTACTTC. Translation: CASSEGPGEGETQYF.

This clonotype has a handful of counts. This rearrangement joins TRBV12-3 or TRBV12-4 to TRBJ2-5; 12 nucleotides agree with TRBD2. The V gene end was trimmed by 3 bases and the J gene end by 5 bases; junction bases not matched to a gene: 7. The CDR3 sequence is 16 residues long. CDR3 protein: CASSFRLAGVGETQYF. CDR3 DNA: TGTGCCAGCAGTTTTAGACTAGCGGGAGTTGGGGAGACCCAGTACTTC.

This clonotype was found many times. V is TRBV19 and J is TRBJ2-7; a possible D gene is TRBD1 (6 bases). Trimming left V 6 bases short and J 3 bases short, with 15 bases between. Per germline, CDR1 LNHDA and CDR2 SQIVND (reference sequence). The CDR3 contains 14 residues. CDR3 bases: TGTGCCAGTAGCGTACCCGGGACAAACTACGAGCAGTACTTC. Residues: CASSVPGTNYEQYF.

This clonotype was observed at least ten times. The rearrangement joins TRBV9 to TRBJ1-2; 7 bases align to TRBD1. CDR1 is SGDLS, CDR2 YYNGEE, per germline. CDR3 size: 15 residues. Trimming at V came to 4 bases and at J to 7 bases, leaving 13 bases not matched to a gene. CDR3 amino acids: CASSFTGTESRGYTF. The CDR3 nucleotides read TGTGCCAGCAGCTTTACCGGGACAGAAAGTCGTGGCTACACCTTC.

There are many counts of this clonotype. V and J are TRBV14 and TRBJ2-1, with TRBD1 identical over 9 bases. The CDR3 is made up of 16 amino acids. Germline V gene lookup returns CDR1 SGHDN and CDR2 FVKESK. Trimming at V came to 3 bases and at J to 9 bases, leaving 12 bases not matched to a gene. CDR3 DNA: TGTGCCAGCAGCCAGGATTACAGGGGGCGCATGAGTGAGCAGTTCTTC. Residues: CASSQDYRGRMSEQFF. The entire variable domain, with the rest obtained from reference TRBV14 and TRBJ2-1, is as follows: EAGVTQFPSHSVIEKGQTVTLRCDPISGHDNLYWYRRVMGKEIKFLLHFVKESKQDESGMPNNRFLAERTGGTYSTLKVQPAELEDSGVYFCASSQDYRGRMSEQFFGPGTRLTVL.

This clonotype was recorded at least ten times. The chain links TRBV7-2 to TRBJ2-1; D unclear. Per germline, CDR1 SGHTA and CDR2 FQGNSA. V was trimmed by 2 bases and J by 0 bases, leaving 8 bases between them. The length of the CDR3 is 15 residues. CDR3 protein: CASSLSTGSYNEQFF. The CDR3, as DNA: TGTGCCAGCAGCTTATCGACGGGCTCCTACAATGAGCAGTTCTTC.

This clonotype was detected ten times or more. This CDR3 is CASSQAGTGGYEQYF. As DNA, the CDR3 is TGTGCCAGCAGCCAGGCCGGGACAGGGGGCTACGAGCAGTACTTC. The gene calls are TRBV4-2 and TRBJ2-7; 11 positions agree with TRBD1. Germline lookup yields CDR1 LGHNA and CDR2 YNFKEQ. The V and J ends lost 3 bases and 3 bases, in that order; junction bases with no gene match: 4. The CDR3 extends over 15 amino acids.

Only a few counts were recorded for this clonotype. This chain uses TRBV29-1 with TRBJ2-7; D unresolved. Per germline, CDR1 SQVTM and CDR2 ANQGSEA. The CDR3 consists of 12 residues. V gave up 7 bases and J gave up 5 bases, with 15 bases separating them. CDR3 loop: CSAPGPSHEQYF. CDR3 DNA sequence: TGCAGCGCTCCCGGGCCTTCCCACGAGCAGTACTTC.

This clonotype was observed many times. The gene calls are TRBV12-3 or TRBV12-4 and TRBJ2-1; 7 bases line up with TRBD2. V dropped 3 bases and J dropped 1; count of bases not matched to a gene: 6. CDR3 length equals 16 residues. The CDR3 protein is CASSFVPGRSYNEQFF. CDR3 DNA: TGTGCCAGCAGTTTCGTACCCGGGAGGTCCTACAATGAGCAGTTCTTC.

This clonotype has ten or more counts. The rearrangement joins TRBV7-9 to TRBJ2-2; D not certain. The V end was cut by 5 bases, the J end by 2 bases, with 15 bases between. The V gene's germline CDR1 is SEHNR and CDR2 FQNEAQ (reference sequence). The CDR3 totals 16 residues. CDR3 loop: CASSPHGRPNTGELFF. The DNA of the CDR3 is TGTGCCAGCAGCCCCCATGGACGCCCTAACACCGGGGAGCTGTTTTTT.

This clonotype was detected many times. V gene TRBV4-2 combines with J gene TRBJ1-3; no clear D. This CDR3 spans 15 amino acids. Germline V lookup: CDR1 LGHNA, CDR2 YNFKEQ. V shed 0 bases and J shed 0 bases, with 6 bases lying between them. CDR3: CASSQEGDSGNTIYF. The CDR3 bases are TGTGCCAGCAGCCAAGAGGGAGACTCTGGAAACACCATATATTTT.

For the CDR3, the DNA is TGTGCCAGCAGTTACAGCCGCGGGGGAACCTACAATGAGCAGTTCTTC. Its translation is CASSYSRGGTYNEQFF. The V and J genes are TRBV6-5 and TRBJ2-1, with TRBD2 identical over 7 bases. There are 16 residues in the CDR3. The V gene end was trimmed by 2 bases and the J gene end by 2 bases; junction bases not matched to a gene: 6. CDR1 is MNHEY and CDR2 is SVGAGI in the germline V gene.

V usage is TRBV7-2 and J usage is TRBJ2-7; no firm D call. CDR3 size: 16 residues. Germline V gene lookup returns CDR1 SGHTA and CDR2 FQGNSA. V dropped 1 base and J dropped 3 bases, with 16 bases sitting between them. The CDR3 DNA is TGTGCCAGCAGCTTAGACCTCTTAGGCACGGGCTACGAGCAGTACTTC. Amino acids: CASSLDLLGTGYEQYF. Looking up the rest from reference TRBV7-2 and TRBJ2-7 gives the full variable domain: GAGVSQSPSNKVTEKGKDVELRCDPISGHTALYWYRQSLGQGLEFLIYFQGNSAPDKSGLPSDRFSAERTGGSVSTLTIQRTQQEDSAVYLCASSLDLLGTGYEQYFGPGTRLTVT.

This clonotype was seen repeatedly, ten times or more. The chain is built from TRBV14 and TRBJ1-1; 7 bases are shared with TRBD1. CDR3 length equals 14 residues. Germline-derived CDR1 and CDR2 are SGHDN and FVKESK. Trimming took 4 bases from V and 3 from J; bases not matched to a gene: 5. The CDR3 protein is CASSLKGTDTEAFF. Written as DNA, the CDR3 is TGTGCCAGCAGCCTAAAAGGGACAGACACTGAAGCTTTCTTT.

This clonotype was seen a handful of times. The V call is TRBV7-3, the J call TRBJ2-1; D may correspond to TRBD1 or TRBD2 (5 bases each). The CDR3 has 17 amino acids. Germline lookup yields CDR1 SGHTA and CDR2 FQGTGA. The V and J ends lost 5 bases and 8 bases respectively, with 25 bases between them. The DNA of the CDR3 is TGTGCCAGCAGCGAGGGGCGTTACGGGGCTAGTCACCATGAGCAGTTCTTC. The encoded protein is CASSEGRYGASHHEQFF.

This clonotype was counted only a few times. The CDR3: CSARMGGSPLDTQYF. CDR3 nucleotide sequence: TGCAGTGCTAGAATGGGGGGCTCACCGTTGGATACGCAGTATTTT. The chain couples TRBV20-1 to TRBJ2-3; tentatively, D is TRBD1 or TRBD2 (6 bases each). The CDR3 runs 15 residues. The ends were cut back, 2 bases at V and 6 bases at J, with 18 bases in the middle. Germline values: CDR1 DFQATT, CDR2 SNEGSKA (reference sequence).